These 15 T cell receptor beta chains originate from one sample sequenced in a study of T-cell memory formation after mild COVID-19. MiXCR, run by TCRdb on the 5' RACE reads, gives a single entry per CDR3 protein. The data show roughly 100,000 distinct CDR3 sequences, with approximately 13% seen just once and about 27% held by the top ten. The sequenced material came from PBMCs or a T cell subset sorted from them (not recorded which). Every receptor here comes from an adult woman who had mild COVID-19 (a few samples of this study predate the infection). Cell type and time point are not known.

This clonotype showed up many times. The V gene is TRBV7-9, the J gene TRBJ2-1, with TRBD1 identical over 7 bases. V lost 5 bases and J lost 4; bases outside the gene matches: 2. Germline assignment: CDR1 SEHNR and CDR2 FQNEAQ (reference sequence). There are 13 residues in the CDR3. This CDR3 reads CASSGGQYNEQFF. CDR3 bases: TGTGCCAGCAGCGGGGGACAGTACAATGAGCAGTTCTTC.

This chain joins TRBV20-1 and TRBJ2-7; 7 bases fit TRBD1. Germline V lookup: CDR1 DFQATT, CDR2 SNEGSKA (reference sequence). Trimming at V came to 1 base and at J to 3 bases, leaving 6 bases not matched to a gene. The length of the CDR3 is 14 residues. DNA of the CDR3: TGCAGTGCTAGAGGGACAGGATCTGACTACGAGCAGTACTTC. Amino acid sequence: CSARGTGSDYEQYF.

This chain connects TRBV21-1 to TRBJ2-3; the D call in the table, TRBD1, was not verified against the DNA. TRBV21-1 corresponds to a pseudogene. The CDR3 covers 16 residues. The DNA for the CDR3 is TGTGCCAGCAGCATAAGTCGGCGGGGGAGTTGGGATACGCAGTATTTT. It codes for CASSISRRGSWDTQYF.

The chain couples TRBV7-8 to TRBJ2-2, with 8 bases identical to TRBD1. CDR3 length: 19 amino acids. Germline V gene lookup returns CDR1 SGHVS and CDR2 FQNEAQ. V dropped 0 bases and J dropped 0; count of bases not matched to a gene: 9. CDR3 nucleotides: TGTGCCAGCAGCTTAGCGCCAAATTGGGGACAGGCGAACACCGGGGAGCTGTTTTTT. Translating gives CASSLAPNWGQANTGELFF. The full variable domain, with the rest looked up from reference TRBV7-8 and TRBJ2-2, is GAGVSQSPRYKVAKRGQDVALRCDPISGHVSLFWYQQALGQGPEFLTYFQNEAQLDKSGLPSDRFFAERPEGSVSTLKIQRTQQEDSAVYLCASSLAPNWGQANTGELFFGEGSRLTVL.

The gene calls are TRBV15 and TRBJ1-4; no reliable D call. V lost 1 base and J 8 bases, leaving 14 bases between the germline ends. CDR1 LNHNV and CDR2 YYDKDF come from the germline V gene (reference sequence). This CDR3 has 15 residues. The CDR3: CATSRVGREAEKLFF. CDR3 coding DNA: TGTGCCACCAGCAGAGTCGGCCGGGAGGCGGAAAAACTGTTTTTT. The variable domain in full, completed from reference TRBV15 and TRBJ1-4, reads DAMVIQNPRYQVTQFGKPVTLSCSQTLNHNVMYWYQQKSSQAPKLLFHYYDKDFNNEADTPDNFQSRRPNTSFCFLDIRSPGLGDTAMYLCATSRVGREAEKLFFGSGTQLSVL.

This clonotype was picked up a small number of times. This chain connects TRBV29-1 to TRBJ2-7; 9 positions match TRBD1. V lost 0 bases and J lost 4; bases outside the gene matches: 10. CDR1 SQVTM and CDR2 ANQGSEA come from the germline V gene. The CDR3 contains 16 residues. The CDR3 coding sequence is TGCAGCGTTGAAGATTTTGGCGGGACAGGGTGGTACGAGCAGTACTTC. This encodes CSVEDFGGTGWYEQYF.

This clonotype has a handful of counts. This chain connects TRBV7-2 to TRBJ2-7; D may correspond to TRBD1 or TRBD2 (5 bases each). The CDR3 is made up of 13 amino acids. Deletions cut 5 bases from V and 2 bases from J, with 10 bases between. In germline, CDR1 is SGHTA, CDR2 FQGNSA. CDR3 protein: CASSEMGAYEQYF. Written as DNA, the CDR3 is TGTGCCAGCAGCGAAATGGGGGCCTACGAGCAGTACTTC. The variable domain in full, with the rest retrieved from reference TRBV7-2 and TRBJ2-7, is GAGVSQSPSNKVTEKGKDVELRCDPISGHTALYWYRQSLGQGLEFLIYFQGNSAPDKSGLPSDRFSAERTGGSVSTLTIQRTQQEDSAVYLCASSEMGAYEQYFGPGTRLTVT.

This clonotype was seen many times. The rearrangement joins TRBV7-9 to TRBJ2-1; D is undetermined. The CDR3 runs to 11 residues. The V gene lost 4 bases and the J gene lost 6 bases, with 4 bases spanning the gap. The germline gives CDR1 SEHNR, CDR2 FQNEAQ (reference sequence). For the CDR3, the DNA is TGTGCCAGCAGCTACGGCAATGAGCAGTTCTTC. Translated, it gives CASSYGNEQFF.

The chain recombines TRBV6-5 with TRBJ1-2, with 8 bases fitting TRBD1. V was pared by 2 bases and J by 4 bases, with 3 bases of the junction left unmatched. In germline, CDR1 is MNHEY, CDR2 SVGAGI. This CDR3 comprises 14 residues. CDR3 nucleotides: TGTGCCAGCAGTTACGCAGGGGGCGGCTATGGCTACACCTTC. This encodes CASSYAGGGYGYTF.

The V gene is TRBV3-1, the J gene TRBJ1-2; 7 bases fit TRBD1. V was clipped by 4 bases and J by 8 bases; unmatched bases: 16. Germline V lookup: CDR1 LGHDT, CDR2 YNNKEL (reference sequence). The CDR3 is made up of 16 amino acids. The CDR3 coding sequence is TGTGCCAGCAGCCTGTCATGGACAGGCGGGGTTGGGGGCTACACCTTC. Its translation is CASSLSWTGGVGGYTF.

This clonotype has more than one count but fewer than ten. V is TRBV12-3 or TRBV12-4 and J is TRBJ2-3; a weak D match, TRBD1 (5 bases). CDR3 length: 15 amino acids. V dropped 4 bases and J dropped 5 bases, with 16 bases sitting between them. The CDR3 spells CASSSGWQGKDTQYF. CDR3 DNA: TGTGCCAGCAGTTCAGGTTGGCAGGGTAAAGATACGCAGTATTTT.

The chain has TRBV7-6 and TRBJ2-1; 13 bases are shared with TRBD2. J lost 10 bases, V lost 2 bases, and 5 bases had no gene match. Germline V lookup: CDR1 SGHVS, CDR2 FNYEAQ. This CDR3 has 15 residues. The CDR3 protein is CASSLTSGGAGEQFF. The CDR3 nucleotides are TGTGCCAGCAGCTTAACTAGCGGGGGGGCCGGGGAGCAGTTCTTC.

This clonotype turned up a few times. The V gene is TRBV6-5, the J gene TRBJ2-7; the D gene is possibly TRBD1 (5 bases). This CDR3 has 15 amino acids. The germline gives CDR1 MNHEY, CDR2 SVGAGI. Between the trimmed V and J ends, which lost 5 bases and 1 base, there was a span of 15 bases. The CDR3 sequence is CASSGRQGSSYEQYF. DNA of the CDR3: TGTGCCAGCAGTGGACGCCAGGGTTCGTCCTACGAGCAGTACTTC.

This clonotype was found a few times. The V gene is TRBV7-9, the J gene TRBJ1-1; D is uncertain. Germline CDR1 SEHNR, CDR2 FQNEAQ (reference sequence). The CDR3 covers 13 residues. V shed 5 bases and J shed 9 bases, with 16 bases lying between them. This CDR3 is CASSDRGDTQAFF. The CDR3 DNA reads TGTGCCAGCAGCGACCGAGGAGACACACAAGCTTTCTTT.

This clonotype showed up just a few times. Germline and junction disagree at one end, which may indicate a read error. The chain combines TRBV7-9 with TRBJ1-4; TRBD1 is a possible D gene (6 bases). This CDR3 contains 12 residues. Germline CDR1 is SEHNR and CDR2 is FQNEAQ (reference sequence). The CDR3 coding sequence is TGTGCCAGCAGCTTAAGAGTGGGACACGAAGCTTTT. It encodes CASSLRVGHEAF.